This TCR beta chain was sequenced for a study of control samples from healthy donors and cancer patients. CDR1 MDHEN and CDR2 SYDVKM come from the germline V gene. The CDR3 length is 16 residues. Losses at the gene ends were 7 bases for V and 7 bases for J; bases not matched to a gene: 14. Clones were read by immunoSEQ multiplex PCR, and TCRdb kept only the in-frame ones, dropping some. The sample includes about 100,000 clones, approximately 80% of them seen just once. Sequencing was done on a sample of blood. V is TRBV28 and J is TRBJ2-3; 10 positions match TRBD2. The TCR originated in a man aged 30 to 39 in good health. CDR3 nucleotide sequence: TGTGCCAGCACTACCGCACTAGCGGGGAAGAGAAATACGCAGTATTTT. It translates to CASTTALAGKRNTQYF.